The 12 T cell receptor beta chains below all came from one sample that was sequenced in a study of shared clonotypes between healthy human individuals. Assay used: immunoSEQ multiplex PCR; TCRdb lists only in-frame clones, some missing. The table shows hundreds of thousands of clones, with 75% to 85% occurring only once. Sequenced sample: PBMCs. The source of these receptors is a woman between 35 and 50 years old in good health. Some clones in this sample may be carry-over from other donors' samples.

The chain is built from TRBV11-3 and TRBJ2-3, with TRBD1 matching over 9 bases. The CDR3 covers 14 residues. V lost 5 bases and J lost 2; bases outside the gene matches: 2. From germline, CDR1 is SGHNT and CDR2 YENEEA. CDR3 protein: CASSRDRVTDTQYF. The CDR3, as DNA: TGTGCCAGCAGCCGGGACAGGGTCACAGATACGCAGTATTTT.

This clone was observed a few times. The V gene is TRBV2, the J gene TRBJ1-1, with D perhaps TRBD1 (5 bases). Looked up from germline, CDR1 is SNHLY and CDR2 is FYNNEI. V was shortened by 2 bases and J by 5 bases, with 12 bases between the two germline ends. The CDR3 spans 14 residues. CDR3 region: CASSELPGGTEAFF. The CDR3 DNA follows: TGTGCCAGCAGTGAACTCCCGGGGGGTACTGAAGCTTTCTTT.

J is TRBJ2-1 and V is TRBV18; weak D call: TRBD2 (5 bases). The length of the CDR3 is 17 residues. Between the trimmed V and J ends, which lost 3 bases and 4 bases, there was a span of 19 bases. CDR1 is KGHSH and CDR2 is LQKENI in the germline V gene. Written as DNA, the CDR3 is TGTGCCAGCTCACCTCTCGGCGCCGGGATAGCTTACAATGAGCAGTTCTTC. Translation gives CASSPLGAGIAYNEQFF.

The chain couples TRBV28 to TRBJ1-4; D might be TRBD1 (5 bases). Trimming pared 3 bases from V and 0 bases from J, leaving 8 bases between. Germline CDR1 reads MDHEN; CDR2 reads SYDVKM. This CDR3 has 15 amino acids. CDR3 DNA: TGTGCCAGCAGTTTTGGGGGGACAACTAATGAAAAACTGTTTTTT. It yields the protein CASSFGGTTNEKLFF. Combining the CDR3 with reference TRBV28 and TRBJ1-4 gives the whole variable domain DVKVTQSSRYLVKRTGEKVFLECVQDMDHENMFWYRQDPGLGLRLIYFSYDVKMKEKGDIPEGYSVSREKKERFSLILESASTNQTSMYLCASSFGGTTNEKLFFGSGTQLSVL.

The rearrangement joins TRBV4-2 to TRBJ2-2; a possible D gene is TRBD2 (5 bases). Trimming removed 4 bases from V and 2 bases from J, with 8 bases in between. Germline V gene sequence: CDR1 LGHNA, CDR2 YNFKEQ. This CDR3 spans 14 amino acids. The CDR3 loop reads CASSRWTNTGELFF. The CDR3 DNA sequence: TGTGCCAGCAGCCGGTGGACTAACACCGGGGAGCTGTTTTTT.

The chain has TRBV6-6 and TRBJ1-2; 8 bases line up with TRBD1. The V gene's germline CDR1 is MNHNY and CDR2 SVGAGI (reference sequence). After removal of 4 bases from V and 7 bases from J, the junction contained 11 bases not matched to a gene. The CDR3 runs 15 residues. CDR3 residues: CASSSMGQDPGGYTF. The CDR3, as DNA: TGTGCCAGCAGTTCCATGGGACAGGATCCTGGTGGCTACACCTTC.

This chain joins TRBV9 and TRBJ1-4; TRBD1 might be the D (5 bases). The CDR3 covers 13 residues. CDR1 is SGDLS, CDR2 YYNGEE, per germline. V lost 3 bases and J lost 10, with 13 bases in between. This chain's CDR3 is CASSEGQGAKLFF. In DNA form, the CDR3 reads TGTGCCAGCAGCGAGGGGCAGGGTGCAAAACTGTTTTTT.

The chain uses TRBV10-1 and TRBJ2-1; D unresolved. V gave up 7 bases and J gave up 0 bases, with 13 bases separating them. Germline CDR1 reads WNHNN; CDR2 reads SYGVQD (reference sequence). The CDR3 extends over 15 amino acids. CDR3 bases: TGCGCCAGCACTTTCGTCGGAAGCTCCTACAATGAGCAGTTCTTC. Its translation: CASTFVGSSYNEQFF.

In this sample, this clone turned up many times. This chain's CDR3 is CASSFKGLNDEQFF. Here the CDR3 DNA reads TGCGCCAGCAGCTTCAAGGGCCTAAACGATGAGCAGTTCTTC. This chain uses TRBV5-1 with TRBJ2-1; D gene ambiguous. This CDR3 region has 14 residues. V was shortened by 2 bases and J by 8 bases, with 14 bases between the two germline ends. From germline, CDR1 is SGHRS and CDR2 YFSETQ.

The chain employs TRBV29-1 and TRBJ2-7, with 11 bases identical to TRBD2. V gave up 6 bases and J gave up 5 bases; unmatched junction bases: 12. Germline V gene lookup returns CDR1 SQVTM and CDR2 ANQGSEA. This CDR3 is built from 15 residues. The CDR3 reads CSVETIAGGRDEQYF. CDR3 sequence (DNA): TGCAGCGTCGAAACCATAGCGGGAGGGCGCGACGAGCAGTACTTC.

This clone was counted between two and nine times. The chain recombines TRBV28 with TRBJ2-3; no clear D gene. The CDR3 totals 14 residues. The V end was cut by 8 bases, the J end by 4 bases, with 16 bases between. Germline loops: CDR1 MDHEN, CDR2 SYDVKM. In DNA, the CDR3 is TGTGCCAGCCAAGGAGTGGCAGGAGCAGATACGCAGTATTTT. Protein sequence: CASQGVAGADTQYF. The complete variable domain, with remaining parts taken from reference TRBV28 and TRBJ2-3, reads DVKVTQSSRYLVKRTGEKVFLECVQDMDHENMFWYRQDPGLGLRLIYFSYDVKMKEKGDIPEGYSVSREKKERFSLILESASTNQTSMYLCASQGVAGADTQYFGPGTRLTVL.

This clone has more than one count but fewer than ten. This chain links TRBV9 with TRBJ1-3, with D possibly being TRBD1 (5 bases). This CDR3 region has 14 residues. Per the germline V gene, CDR1 is SGDLS and CDR2 is YYNGEE. The V gene lost 3 bases and the J gene lost 4 bases, with 11 bases spanning the gap. In DNA form, the CDR3 reads TGTGCCAGCAGCGACAGTGGGGACGGAAACACCATATATTTT. This sequence encodes CASSDSGDGNTIYF. Filled out from reference TRBV9 and TRBJ1-3, the complete variable domain reads DSGVTQTPKHLITATGQRVTLRCSPRSGDLSVYWYQQSLDQGLQFLIQYYNGEERAKGNILERFSAQQFPDLHSELNLSSLELGDSALYFCASSDSGDGNTIYFGEGSWLTVV.